Below are 13 T cell receptor beta chains sequenced from a single sample in a study of identifying expanded T cells in peripheral blood. Sequencing was performed with immunoSEQ multiplex PCR; in TCRdb, only in-frame clones are kept and a portion is missing. Of tens of thousands of clones in the sample, 85% to 90% are singletons; the top ten hold around 17%. Source material: blood. The receptors derive from a person between 18 and 75 years old in good health.

The V and J genes are TRBV19 and TRBJ1-2, with 7 bases lining up with TRBD1. CDR1 is LNHDA and CDR2 is SQIVND in the germline V gene (reference sequence). With 7 bases clipped from V and 1 base from J, the junction kept 3 bases outside the gene matches. The CDR3 loop spans 13 amino acids. The CDR3 here is CASNRDSNYGYTF. The DNA for the CDR3 is TGTGCCAGTAACCGGGACAGTAACTATGGCTACACCTTC.

This chain uses TRBV7-9 with TRBJ2-7, with D perhaps matching TRBD1 or TRBD2 (5 bases each). V gave up 0 bases and J gave up 6 bases, with 12 bases separating them. Germline V lookup: CDR1 SEHNR, CDR2 FQNEAQ (reference sequence). This CDR3 is 14 amino acids long. The CDR3 here is CASSLALGTIEQYF. CDR3 coding DNA: TGTGCCAGCAGCTTAGCTCTGGGGACGATCGAGCAGTACTTC.

The rearrangement uses TRBV5-1 and TRBJ1-4; D call uncertain. The CDR3 consists of 16 residues. CDR1 and CDR2 from the germline V gene are SGHRS and YFSETQ. V lost 4 bases, J lost 3 bases, and 16 bases lay in between. The CDR3, as DNA: TGCGCCAGCAGCCGAGGATCCGAGGCAGCTAATGAAAAACTGTTTTTT. Translated: CASSRGSEAANEKLFF.

This clone came up once. The CDR3: CASKGPSQETQYF. CDR3 nucleotide sequence: TGTGCCAGCAAAGGACCGTCCCAAGAGACCCAGTACTTC. The chain carries TRBV6-5 and TRBJ2-5; D gene ambiguous. Germline CDR1 is MNHEY and CDR2 is SVGAGI. The V and J ends lost 7 bases and 1 base respectively, with 10 bases between them. The CDR3 runs to 13 residues.

The chain carries TRBV5-1 and TRBJ2-7; D might be TRBD1 or TRBD2, each matching 5 bases. V shed 2 bases and J shed 3 bases, with 12 bases lying between them. Germline loops: CDR1 SGHRS, CDR2 YFSETQ. The CDR3 is 14 residues long. CDR3 sequence reads: CASSLAWGFYEQYF. CDR3 nucleotides: TGCGCCAGCAGCTTAGCCTGGGGGTTCTACGAGCAGTACTTC.

The chain joins TRBV30 to TRBJ1-1, with D perhaps matching TRBD1 (6 bases). V lost 5 bases to trimming and J lost 0 bases, with 13 bases between them. In germline, CDR1 is GTSNPN, CDR2 SVGIG (reference sequence). The CDR3 runs to 14 residues. The CDR3 reads CAWSRQVMNTEAFF. For the CDR3, the DNA is TGTGCCTGGTCGCGACAGGTTATGAACACTGAAGCTTTCTTT. The complete variable domain, with remaining parts taken from reference TRBV30 and TRBJ1-1, reads SQTIHQWPATLVQPVGSPLSLECTVEGTSNPNLYWYRQAAGRGLQLLFYSVGIGQISSEVPQNLSASRPQDRQFILSSKKLLLSDSGFYLCAWSRQVMNTEAFFGQGTRLTVV.

The V call is TRBV11-2, the J call TRBJ1-4, with 9 bases lining up with TRBD1. Germline CDR1 and CDR2: SGHAT and FQNNGV. The CDR3 has 14 amino acids. With V trimmed by 4 bases and J by 7 bases, 4 bases remained unmatched. The CDR3 protein is CASSYGTGIEKLFF. CDR3 DNA: TGTGCCAGCAGCTACGGGACAGGGATTGAAAAACTGTTTTTT.

The chain uses TRBV28 and TRBJ2-3, with D perhaps given as TRBD1 or TRBD2 (5 bases each). The V gene lost 6 bases and the J gene lost 1 base, with 14 bases spanning the gap. This CDR3 is built from 15 residues. Germline lookup yields CDR1 MDHEN and CDR2 SYDVKM. CDR3 bases: TGTGCCAGCAGCCTCGGGACCCTAGGCACAGATACGCAGTATTTT. This encodes CASSLGTLGTDTQYF.

This chain links TRBV2 with TRBJ1-6; D gene unclear. CDR3 size: 17 residues. V lost 6 bases and J lost 7, with 22 bases in between. Germline CDR1 and CDR2: SNHLY and FYNNEI. The CDR3 DNA sequence: TGTGCCAGCAGGGAGATAGGACGACATAGGGAAAATTCACCCCTCCACTTT. The encoded protein is CASREIGRHRENSPLHF.

The chain joins TRBV30 to TRBJ1-4; D might be TRBD1 (5 bases). Trimming pared 2 bases from V and 3 bases from J, leaving 10 bases between. This CDR3 has 14 amino acids. CDR1 is GTSNPN and CDR2 is SVGIG in the germline V gene (reference sequence). CDR3 sequence (DNA): TGTGCCTGGAGTAGGGGTGGATCTAATGAAAAACTGTTTTTT. Translation: CAWSRGGSNEKLFF.

The V and J genes are TRBV30 and TRBJ1-5, with D unresolved. CDR1 GTSNPN and CDR2 SVGIG come from the germline V gene (reference sequence). This CDR3 region has 14 residues. Trimming removed 1 base from V and 9 bases from J, with 16 bases in between. CDR3 coding DNA: TGTGCCTGGAGTGGTGGGGTCCGCGTTATGCCCCAGCATTTT. Its translation is CAWSGGVRVMPQHF.

The table lists this clone with a count of one. The chain combines TRBV13 with TRBJ2-5, with D unresolved. CDR1 is PRHDT and CDR2 is FYEKMQ in the germline V gene (reference sequence). With 1 base removed from V and 2 bases from J, the gap between germline ends came to 5 bases. The CDR3 runs to 13 residues. Here the CDR3 reads CASSLDSQETQYF. CDR3 DNA: TGTGCCAGCAGCTTAGACAGTCAAGAGACCCAGTACTTC.

The gene calls are TRBV15 and TRBJ2-3; TRBD2 matches 7 bases. The CDR3 runs to 15 residues. The germline V gene encodes CDR1 LNHNV and CDR2 YYDKDF (reference sequence). J lost 3 bases, V lost 3 bases, and 6 bases had no gene match. The CDR3 region has the DNA TGTGCCACCAGCAGGTGGTCTAGCGGAACAGATACGCAGTATTTT. Protein: CATSRWSSGTDTQYF.